The 17 T cell receptor beta chains given below trace back to one sample, sequenced in a study of blood T cell repertoires in COVID-19. This table comes from immunoSEQ multiplex PCR, and its TCRdb copy is limited to in-frame clones, with some not included. The sample carries approximately 210,000 clones, approximately 90% recorded once. Sequencing was done on a sample of peripheral blood. The receptors originated from a man aged 25-40 years with acute or convalescent COVID-19.

The rearrangement joins TRBV6-5 to TRBJ1-6, with no clear D. Germline CDR1 is MNHEY and CDR2 is SVGAGI. The V end lost 0 bases, the J end lost 7 bases, and 7 bases lay between the germline ends. The CDR3 totals 14 residues. The CDR3 reads CASSYSFPNSPLHF. The CDR3, as DNA: TGTGCCAGCAGTTACTCCTTCCCGAATTCACCCCTCCACTTT.

This chain uses TRBV6-1 with TRBJ1-6; D uncertain. Trimming left V 0 bases short and J 0 bases short, with 9 bases between. This CDR3 has 17 amino acids. CDR1 is MNHNS and CDR2 is SASEGT in the germline V gene. The CDR3 region is CASSEAWQVSYNSPLHF. As DNA, the CDR3 is TGTGCCAGCAGTGAAGCGTGGCAGGTCTCCTATAATTCACCCCTCCACTTT.

This rearrangement joins TRBV11-3 to TRBJ2-6, with TRBD1 identical over 8 bases. Germline CDR1 is SGHNT and CDR2 is YENEEA. The CDR3 is 18 residues long. With 5 bases clipped from V and 0 bases from J, the junction kept 9 bases outside the gene matches. CDR3 amino acids: CASSPYGQGSSGANVLTF. The CDR3 DNA reads TGTGCCAGCAGCCCTTATGGACAGGGAAGCTCTGGGGCCAACGTCCTGACTTTC.

The chain has TRBV28 and TRBJ2-7, with TRBD2 matching over 9 bases. The CDR3 consists of 15 residues. J gave up 3 bases and V 4 bases, and 7 bases lay outside the gene matches. Looked up from germline, CDR1 is MDHEN and CDR2 is SYDVKM. The CDR3 DNA sequence: TGTGCCAGCAGTTCGAGCGGGAGGATCGGCTACGAGCAGTACTTC. This gives the protein CASSSSGRIGYEQYF. The entire variable domain, with the rest obtained from reference TRBV28 and TRBJ2-7, is as follows: DVKVTQSSRYLVKRTGEKVFLECVQDMDHENMFWYRQDPGLGLRLIYFSYDVKMKEKGDIPEGYSVSREKKERFSLILESASTNQTSMYLCASSSSGRIGYEQYFGPGTRLTVT.

The count of this clone is one. V usage is TRBV9 and J usage is TRBJ1-5, with D uncertain. The germline CDR1 and CDR2 sequences are SGDLS and YYNGEE. The CDR3 sequence is 14 residues long. With 3 bases removed from V and 2 bases from J, the gap between germline ends came to 9 bases. CDR3: CASSEGDGNQPQHF. In DNA, the CDR3 is TGTGCCAGCAGCGAGGGAGACGGCAATCAGCCCCAGCATTTT.

This chain links TRBV19 with TRBJ2-5, with D perhaps matching TRBD2 (5 bases). V was clipped by 4 bases and J by 4 bases, with 10 bases between them. The CDR3 is 13 amino acids. CDR1 and CDR2 from the germline V gene are LNHDA and SQIVND (reference sequence). The CDR3 reads CASSNSRGETQYF. The DNA for the CDR3 is TGTGCCAGTAGTAATAGCCGGGGAGAGACCCAGTACTTC. Looking up the rest from reference TRBV19 and TRBJ2-5 gives the full variable domain: DGGITQSPKYLFRKEGQNVTLSCEQNLNHDAMYWYRQDPGQGLRLIYYSQIVNDFQKGDIAEGYSVSREKKESFPLTVTSAQKNPTAFYLCASSNSRGETQYFGPGTRLLVL.

V gene TRBV7-3 combines with J gene TRBJ1-1, with a tentative D call TRBD1 (5 bases). The germline V gene has CDR1 SGHTA and CDR2 FQGTGA. CDR3 length equals 13 residues. Trimming took off 5 bases at V and 5 bases at J, with 12 bases between the two ends. This chain's CDR3 is CASSPGGRTEAFF. In DNA form, the CDR3 reads TGTGCCAGCAGCCCCGGGGGGAGGACTGAAGCTTTCTTT.

The V and J genes are TRBV29-1 and TRBJ2-7; D not certain. V was cut by 6 bases and J by 4 bases, with 10 bases left in between. There are 11 residues in the CDR3. The germline V gene has CDR1 SQVTM and CDR2 ANQGSEA. The CDR3 reads CSVETRYEQYF. The CDR3 coding sequence is TGCAGCGTAGAAACACGTTACGAGCAGTACTTC.

The gene calls are TRBV6-1 and TRBJ2-1; 12 nucleotides agree with TRBD2. The CDR3 has 17 amino acids. CDR1 and CDR2 from the germline V gene are MNHNS and SASEGT. The V segment lost 2 bases and the J segment 8 bases; nucleotides outside the gene matches: 10. The CDR3 is CASSESSLAGGGYEQFF. The CDR3 nucleotides read TGTGCCAGCAGTGAATCCTCTCTAGCGGGAGGGGGTTATGAGCAGTTCTTC.

The CDR3: CASTPGNSYEQYF. DNA for the CDR3: TGTGCCAGCACTCCGGGAAACTCCTACGAGCAGTACTTC. The rearrangement joins TRBV6-6 to TRBJ2-7, with D maybe TRBD2 (5 bases). Germline CDR1 reads MNHNY; CDR2 reads SVGAGI (reference sequence). This CDR3 is 13 amino acids long. V was trimmed by 7 bases and J by 0 bases, leaving 10 bases between them.

The rearrangement joins TRBV4-1 to TRBJ1-1; TRBD1 agrees at 12 bases. The CDR3 extends over 15 amino acids. V lost 0 bases and J lost 6; bases outside the gene matches: 2. Germline V lookup: CDR1 MGHRA, CDR2 YSYEKL. CDR3 sequence: CASSQEGTGGSEAFF. The CDR3 DNA follows: TGCGCCAGCAGCCAAGAGGGGACAGGGGGCTCTGAAGCTTTCTTT.

The chain joins TRBV2 to TRBJ1-1; maybe TRBD1 (5 bases). This CDR3 has 16 residues. The germline V gene has CDR1 SNHLY and CDR2 FYNNEI. The V end was cut by 4 bases, the J end by 4 bases, with 19 bases between. The DNA for the CDR3 is TGTGCCAGCAGTGGGGCGGGGGGACCATTGAGCACTGAAGCTTTCTTT. Protein: CASSGAGGPLSTEAFF. The full variable domain, in which reference TRBV2 and TRBJ1-1 provide the parts outside the CDR3, is EPEVTQTPSHQVTQMGQEVILRCVPISNHLYFYWYRQILGQKVEFLVSFYNNEISEKSEIFDDQFSVERPDGSNFTLKIRSTKLEDSAMYFCASSGAGGPLSTEAFFGQGTRLTVV.

The chain links TRBV9 to TRBJ2-3, with 10 bases fitting TRBD2. Looked up from germline, CDR1 is SGDLS and CDR2 is YYNGEE. This CDR3 spans 18 amino acids. V shed 0 bases and J 0 bases; nucleotides not matched to a gene: 7. CDR3 nucleotide sequence: TGTGCCAGCAGCGTAGACGTAGCGGGGGGACCTAGCACAGATACGCAGTATTTT. Residues: CASSVDVAGGPSTDTQYF.

This chain uses TRBV28 with TRBJ2-7, with 9 positions matching TRBD1. There are 16 residues in the CDR3. The ends lost 4 bases at V and 5 bases at J; junction bases unmatched: 12. CDR1 and CDR2 (germline): MDHEN, SYDVKM. CDR3 nucleotides: TGTGCCAGCAGTTCCTCCGGGACAGGGCTCATCAACGAGCAGTACTTC. The encoded protein is CASSSSGTGLINEQYF. Supplemented by reference TRBV28 and TRBJ2-7, the full variable domain reads DVKVTQSSRYLVKRTGEKVFLECVQDMDHENMFWYRQDPGLGLRLIYFSYDVKMKEKGDIPEGYSVSREKKERFSLILESASTNQTSMYLCASSSSGTGLINEQYFGPGTRLTVT.

The rearrangement uses TRBV28 and TRBJ2-1; a weak D match, TRBD2 (6 bases). The V end lost 3 bases, the J end lost 2 bases, and 14 bases lay between the germline ends. The CDR3 loop spans 16 amino acids. The germline gives CDR1 MDHEN, CDR2 SYDVKM. The CDR3 sequence: CASSFTGAVTYNEQFF. DNA for the CDR3: TGTGCCAGCAGTTTTACGGGAGCGGTAACCTACAATGAGCAGTTCTTC.

The CDR3: CASSSTEGRISGNTIYF. The CDR3 nucleotides read TGTGCCAGCAGTTCTACAGAGGGCAGGATCTCTGGAAACACCATATATTTT. The genes are TRBV28 and TRBJ1-3, with D unresolved. The V and J ends lost 4 bases and 0 bases respectively, with 16 bases between them. Germline lookup yields CDR1 MDHEN and CDR2 SYDVKM. This CDR3 spans 17 amino acids.

The chain links TRBV5-1 to TRBJ2-7; TRBD2 matches at 7 bases. CDR3 length: 14 amino acids. With V trimmed by 7 bases and J by 2 bases, 9 bases remained unmatched. The germline CDR1 and CDR2 sequences are SGHRS and YFSETQ. The CDR3 protein is CASLPVAGAYEQYF. CDR3 bases: TGCGCCAGCCTACCGGTTGCGGGGGCCTACGAGCAGTACTTC.